This T cell receptor (beta chain) was identified during a study of cytotoxic CD8 clonotypes in ibrutinib-treated CLL. The count of this clone is one. Its antigen is still unknown. Library input was approximately 2.1 micrograms of DNA from cryopreserved PBMCs. Overall study results and limits: Baseline clonality, above age-matched healthy donor levels, tracked circulating CD8+ T-cell counts. Public clonotypes were seen rarely and were contracted or stable on treatment.

V shed 4 bases and J shed 7 bases, with 7 bases lying between them. The CDR3 runs to 11 residues. Germline CDR1 reads LNHDA; CDR2 reads SQIVND (reference sequence). Data came from immunoSEQ multiplex PCR; TCRdb stores just in-frame clones and leaves some out. The profile shows approximately 45,000 clones, around 68% of them singletons. The TCR sequence derives from a human donor with chronic lymphocytic leukemia. The chain is built from TRBV19 and TRBJ1-2; D remains unclear. Sequencing used PBMCs, obtained after 12 months of ibrutinib treatment. The CDR3 sequence is CASSTGGGYTF. The CDR3 nucleotides read TGTGCCAGTAGTACAGGCGGTGGCTACACCTTC.